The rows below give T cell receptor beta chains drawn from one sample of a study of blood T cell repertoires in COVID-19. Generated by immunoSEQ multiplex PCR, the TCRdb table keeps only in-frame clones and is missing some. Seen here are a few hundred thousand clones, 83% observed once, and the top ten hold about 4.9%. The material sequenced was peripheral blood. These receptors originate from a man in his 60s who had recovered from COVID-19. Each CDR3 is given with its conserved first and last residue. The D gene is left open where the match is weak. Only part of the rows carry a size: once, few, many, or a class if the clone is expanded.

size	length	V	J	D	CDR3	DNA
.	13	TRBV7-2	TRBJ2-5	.	CASSPARGGTQYF	TGTGCCAGCAGCCCCGCCCGAGGTGGGACCCAGTACTTC
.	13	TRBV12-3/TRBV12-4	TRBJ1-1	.	CASEGRRNTEAFF	TGTGCCAGCGAAGGGAGGCGGAACACTGAAGCTTTCTTT
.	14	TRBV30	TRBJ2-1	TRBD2	CAWTGTSRYNEQFF	TGTGCCTGGACCGGGACTAGTCGATACAATGAGCAGTTCTTC
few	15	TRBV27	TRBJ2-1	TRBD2	CASSSTGTREAEQFF	TGTGCCAGCAGTTCCACCGGGACTAGGGAGGCTGAGCAGTTCTTC
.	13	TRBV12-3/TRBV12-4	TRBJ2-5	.	CASSLVGVETQYF	TGTGCCAGCAGTTTAGTAGGGGTTGAGACCCAGTACTTC
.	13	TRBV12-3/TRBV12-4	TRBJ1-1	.	CASSLSRGTEAFF	TGTGCCAGCAGTTTATCACGGGGCACTGAAGCTTTCTTT
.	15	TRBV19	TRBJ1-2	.	CASSAGGDWGYGYTF	TGTGCCAGTAGTGCTGGCGGGGATTGGGGCTATGGCTACACCTTC
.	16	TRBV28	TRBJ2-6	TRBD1	CASSPDRDSGANVLTF	TGTGCCAGCAGCCCAGACAGGGACTCTGGGGCCAACGTCCTGACTTTC
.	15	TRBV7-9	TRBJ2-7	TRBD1	CASSADRGSSYEQYF	TGTGCCAGCAGCGCCGACAGGGGGAGCTCCTACGAGCAGTACTTC
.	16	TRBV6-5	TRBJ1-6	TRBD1	CASSYSGQARRSPLHF	TGTGCCAGCAGTTACTCCGGACAGGCCCGGCGCTCACCCCTCCACTTT
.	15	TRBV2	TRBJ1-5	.	CASRTDLISNQPQHF	TGTGCCAGCAGGACGGACTTGATTAGCAATCAGCCCCAGCATTTT
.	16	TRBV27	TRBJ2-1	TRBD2	CASSKGTSGGGREQFF	TGTGCCAGCAGTAAAGGGACTAGCGGGGGGGGACGTGAGCAGTTCTTC
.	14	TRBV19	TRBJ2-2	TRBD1	CASGRQGYAGELFF	TGTGCCAGTGGCAGACAGGGGTATGCCGGGGAGCTGTTTTTT
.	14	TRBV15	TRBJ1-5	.	CATSRDDGSQPQHF	TGTGCCACCAGCAGAGATGACGGGTCTCAGCCCCAGCATTTT
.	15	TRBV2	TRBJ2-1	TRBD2	CASRPSGGTYNEQFF	TGTGCCAGCAGGCCTAGCGGGGGGACCTACAATGAGCAGTTCTTC
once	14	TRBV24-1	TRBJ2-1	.	CATSDFNPSPEQFF	TGTGCCACCAGTGATTTCAATCCTAGCCCCGAGCAGTTCTTC
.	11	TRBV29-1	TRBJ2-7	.	CSVQGRDEQYF	TGCAGCGTCCAGGGAAGGGACGAGCAGTACTTC
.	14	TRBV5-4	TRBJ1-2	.	CASSLGQFRAGYTF	TGTGCCAGCAGCTTGGGACAGTTCCGAGCTGGCTACACCTTC
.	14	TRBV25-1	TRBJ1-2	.	CASSERAGAYGYTF	TGTGCCAGCAGTGAAAGGGCGGGAGCCTATGGCTACACCTTC
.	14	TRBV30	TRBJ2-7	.	CAWRGTGKSYEQYF	TGTGCCTGGAGAGGAACAGGGAAATCCTACGAGCAGTACTTC
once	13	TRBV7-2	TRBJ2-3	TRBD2	CASSYTGTRAQYF	TGTGCCAGCAGCTACACCGGGACTAGAGCGCAGTATTTT
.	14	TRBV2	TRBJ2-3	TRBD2	CASSRTSGRDTQYF	TGTGCCAGCAGTAGGACTAGCGGTAGAGATACGCAGTATTTT
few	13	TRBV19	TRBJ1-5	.	CASSVLSNQPQHF	TGTGCCAGTAGTGTACTTAGCAATCAGCCCCAGCATTTT
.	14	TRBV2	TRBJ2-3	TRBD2	CASSLAGNTDTQYF	TGTGCCAGCAGCTTAGCGGGGAACACAGATACGCAGTATTTT
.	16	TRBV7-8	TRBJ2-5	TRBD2	CASSKRTSGIGETQYF	TGTGCCAGCAGCAAGAGGACTAGCGGGATTGGGGAGACCCAGTACTTC
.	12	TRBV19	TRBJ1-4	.	CASSIYSEKLFF	TGTGCCAGTAGTATATATAGTGAAAAACTGTTTTTT
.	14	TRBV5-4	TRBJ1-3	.	CASSLGGAGNTIYF	TGTGCCAGCAGCTTGGGAGGTGCTGGAAACACCATATATTTT
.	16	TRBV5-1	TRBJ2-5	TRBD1	CASSLFRDRGGETQYF	TGCGCCAGCAGCTTGTTTAGGGACAGGGGTGGAGAGACCCAGTACTTC
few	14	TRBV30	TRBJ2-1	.	CAWTQTGYGDEQFF	TGTGCCTGGACCCAGACAGGCTACGGCGATGAGCAGTTCTTC
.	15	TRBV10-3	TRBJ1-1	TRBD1	CAIKRTGDSNTEAFF	TGTGCCATCAAGAGGACAGGGGATTCGAACACTGAAGCTTTCTTT
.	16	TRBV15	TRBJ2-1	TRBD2	CATSRDRLAGENEQFF	TGTGCCACCAGCAGAGATCGACTAGCGGGGGAGAATGAGCAGTTCTTC
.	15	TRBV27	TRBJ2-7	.	CASSLQQGRGYEQYF	TGTGCCAGCAGTTTACAGCAGGGGAGGGGGTACGAGCAGTACTTC
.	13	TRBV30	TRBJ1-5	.	CAWSGEGHQPQHF	TGTGCCTGGAGCGGAGAGGGCCATCAGCCCCAGCATTTT
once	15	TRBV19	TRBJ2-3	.	CASMLLGAGTDTQYF	TGTGCCAGTATGCTTTTGGGGGCGGGCACAGATACGCAGTATTTT
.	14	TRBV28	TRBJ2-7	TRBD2	CASVGAGGTYEQYF	TGTGCCAGCGTGGGGGCGGGGGGAACCTACGAGCAGTACTTC
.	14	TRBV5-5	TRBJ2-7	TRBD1	CASSFTGVVSEQYF	TGTGCCAGCAGCTTCACAGGGGTGGTAAGCGAGCAGTACTTC
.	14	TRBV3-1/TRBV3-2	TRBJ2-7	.	CASSRIRASHEQYF	TGTGCCAGCAGCCGCATACGTGCTAGCCACGAGCAGTACTTC
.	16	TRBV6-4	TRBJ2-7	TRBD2	CASSAAGGGPIYEQYF	TGTGCCAGCAGTGCGGCCGGCGGGGGGCCTATCTACGAGCAGTACTTC
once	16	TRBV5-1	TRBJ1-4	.	CASSSGTETTNEKLFF	TGCGCCAGCAGCTCCGGGACTGAAACAACTAATGAAAAACTGTTTTTT
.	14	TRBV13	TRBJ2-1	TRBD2	CASSLSGRAMKEFF	TGTGCCAGCAGCTTGTCCGGGAGGGCTATGAAGGAGTTCTTC
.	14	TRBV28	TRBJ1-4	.	CASSLAGAVEKLFF	TGTGCCAGCAGTTTAGCAGGGGCTGTTGAAAAACTGTTTTTT
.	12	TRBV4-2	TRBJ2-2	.	CASSQPTGELFF	TGTGCCAGCAGCCAACCTACCGGGGAGCTGTTTTTT
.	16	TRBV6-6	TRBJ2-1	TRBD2	CASSYTLAGTYNEQFF	TGTGCCAGCAGTTACACCCTAGCGGGAACCTACAATGAGCAGTTCTTC
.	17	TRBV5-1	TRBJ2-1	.	CASSARPGDPGRAEQFF	TGCGCCAGCAGCGCCCGTCCAGGGGACCCCGGCAGGGCTGAGCAGTTCTTC
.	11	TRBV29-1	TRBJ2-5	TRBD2	CSVGLAETQYF	TGCAGCGTTGGACTAGCAGAGACCCAGTACTTC
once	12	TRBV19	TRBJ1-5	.	CASSPQVGPQHF	TGTGCCAGTAGTCCACAGGTTGGGCCCCAGCATTTT
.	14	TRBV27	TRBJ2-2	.	CASSLLGAPGELFF	TGTGCCAGCAGTTTATTAGGGGCACCCGGGGAGCTGTTTTTT
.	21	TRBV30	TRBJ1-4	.	CAWSLRDLRRKGDLYIGKLFF	TGTGCCTGGAGTCTCAGGGATCTTAGACGTAAAGGTGATTTGTATATAGGAAAACTGTTTTTT
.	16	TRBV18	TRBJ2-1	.	CASSPPLRSDYNEQFF	TGTGCCAGCTCACCACCGTTGCGGAGCGACTACAATGAGCAGTTCTTC
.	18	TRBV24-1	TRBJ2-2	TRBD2	CATSDLGRASGSTGELFF	TGTGCCACCAGTGATTTGGGGAGGGCTAGCGGGAGCACCGGGGAGCTGTTTTTT
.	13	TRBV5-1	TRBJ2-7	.	CASSQTEGYEQYF	TGCGCCAGCAGCCAAACGGAGGGGTACGAGCAGTACTTC
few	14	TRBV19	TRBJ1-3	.	CASSIVVSGNTIYF	TGTGCCAGTAGTATAGTCGTATCTGGAAACACCATATATTTT
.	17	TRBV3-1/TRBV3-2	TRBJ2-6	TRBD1	CASSRGQGESGANVLTF	TGTGCCAGCAGCCGGGGACAGGGGGAGTCCGGGGCCAACGTCCTGACTTTC